The sample holds a few counts of the clone carrying this T cell receptor (beta chain). In the original workflow: Construction of a distant-metastasis classifier for papillary thyroid cancer relied on CDR3 differences across clinicopathological groups. MiXCR was used by TCRdb to re-call the PCR reads. TCRdb's processing, not the authors' own work, is the source of the V and J calls. The sample lists over 14,000 clones, less than 4.5% seen once, with 25% to 30% in the top ten. The sample is drawn from a study of metastatic and nonmetastatic thyroid tumors. Overall study context: Repertoires from blood and tumor or nodule tissue of malignant and benign thyroid patients were compared.

Thyroid surgery was performed in patients who had received no treatment beforehand. Sequences were obtained from tumor tissue. The TCR comes from a female donor with papillary thyroid cancer or a benign thyroid nodule (not recorded which). Some clones in this sample may be carry-over from other donors' samples.

CDR3 protein: CASSFQGPYGYTF. As DNA, the CDR3 is TGTGCCAGCAGTTTTCAGGGTCCCTATGGCTACACCTTC. The chain recombines TRBV27 with TRBJ1-2, with a possible D match to TRBD1 (5 bases). Trimming pared 3 bases from V and 4 bases from J, leaving 9 bases between. Germline CDR1 MNHEY, CDR2 SMNVEV (reference sequence). The CDR3 sequence is 13 residues long.